Shown below are 16 T cell receptor beta chains from a single sample sequenced in a study of blood T cells in healthy people across ages. The second PCR ran roughly 7 to 12 cycles with a sample-barcoded 5' primer and J-beta primers. Via MiXCR, TCRdb re-called the 5' RACE reads, giving one row per CDR3 protein. The repertoire holds some 930,000 distinct CDR3 sequences, with approximately 32% as singletons. These data also formed part of another study, on T cells of mothers and their children.

Sequenced sample: blood. The receptors derive from a woman aged 40 to 50 in good health.

The V call is TRBV7-8, the J call TRBJ2-3, with 9 nucleotides matching TRBD2. CDR1 and CDR2 from the germline V gene are SGHVS and FQNEAQ. The CDR3 covers 19 residues. V gave up 5 bases and J gave up 0 bases; unmatched junction bases: 15. The CDR3 reads CASSPLHSGGVSSTDTQYF. The CDR3 region has the DNA TGTGCCAGCAGCCCCCTTCATAGCGGGGGCGTTTCTAGCACAGATACGCAGTATTTT. The entire variable domain, with the rest obtained from reference TRBV7-8 and TRBJ2-3, is as follows: GAGVSQSPRYKVAKRGQDVALRCDPISGHVSLFWYQQALGQGPEFLTYFQNEAQLDKSGLPSDRFFAERPEGSVSTLKIQRTQQEDSAVYLCASSPLHSGGVSSTDTQYFGPGTRLTVL.

This clonotype was detected only a few times. The chain recombines TRBV7-2 with TRBJ2-5; tentatively, D is TRBD1 or TRBD2 (6 bases each). Trimming cost V 2 bases and J 4 bases, with 17 bases left between them. Germline V lookup: CDR1 SGHTA, CDR2 FQGNSA. The CDR3 loop spans 16 amino acids. CDR3 sequence (DNA): TGTGCCAGCAGCTTAATGTGGGGGGCCATGGTAGAGACCCAGTACTTC. Its protein is CASSLMWGAMVETQYF.

The gene calls are TRBV20-1 and TRBJ2-7; TRBD1 might be the D (5 bases). Trimming removed 0 bases at V and 0 bases at J, with 15 bases between. The CDR3 consists of 16 residues. The germline V gene encodes CDR1 DFQATT and CDR2 SNEGSKA (reference sequence). The CDR3 region is CSARDHRQGSSYEQYF. The CDR3 region has the DNA TGCAGTGCTAGAGATCATCGGCAGGGAAGCTCCTACGAGCAGTACTTC.

This clonotype has a single count. A much larger clonotype is one base distant, so this may be a read error. The chain employs TRBV3-1 and TRBJ1-1; D gene unclear. Germline V gene data show CDR1 as LGHDT and CDR2 as YNNKEL (reference sequence). V lost 3 bases and J lost 4, with 6 bases in between. The CDR3 totals 12 residues. CDR3 sequence: CASSQWSTEAFF. CDR3 nucleotides: TGTGCCAGCAGCCAGTGGAGCACTGAAGCTTTCTTT.

This clonotype occurred a few times. This chain joins TRBV12-3 or TRBV12-4 and TRBJ1-1; TRBD1 matches 7 bases. Losses at the gene ends were 1 base for V and 10 bases for J; bases not matched to a gene: 0. The CDR3 is 11 residues long. The chain's CDR3 is CASSLGQGAFF. In DNA form, the CDR3 reads TGTGCCAGCAGTTTAGGACAGGGAGCTTTCTTT.

The J gene is TRBJ2-7, the V gene TRBV20-1; possibly TRBD2 for D (5 bases). CDR1 is DFQATT and CDR2 is SNEGSKA in the germline V gene (reference sequence). Trimming stripped 2 bases from V and 4 bases from J, with 18 bases between. The CDR3 runs 15 residues. The CDR3 is CSARIPTGGSYEQYF. As DNA, the CDR3 is TGCAGTGCTAGAATCCCGACTGGCGGGTCATACGAGCAGTACTTC.

The table lists this clonotype with many counts. The chain uses TRBV4-3 and TRBJ2-1; D uncertain. This CDR3 has 13 amino acids. V shed 4 bases and J shed 8 bases, with 12 bases lying between them. Germline V gene data show CDR1 as LGHNA and CDR2 as YSLEER. The chain's CDR3 is CASSRSIRHEQFF. The DNA for the CDR3 is TGCGCCAGCAGCCGTTCCATAAGACATGAGCAGTTCTTC.

This clonotype was observed many times. The rearrangement links TRBV11-2 to TRBJ2-5; D possibly corresponds to TRBD1 (6 bases). V was cut by 0 bases and J by 5 bases, with 13 bases left in between. This CDR3 contains 15 residues. Germline V gene lookup returns CDR1 SGHAT and CDR2 FQNNGV. The CDR3 region has the DNA TGTGCCAGCAGCTTAGAAATGGGGGCGTGGGAGACCCAGTACTTC. This codes for CASSLEMGAWETQYF.

This clonotype was recorded once. V is TRBV7-9 and J is TRBJ2-5; perhaps TRBD1 as D (6 bases). The V end was cut by 5 bases, the J end by 9 bases, with 19 bases between. Germline assignment: CDR1 SEHNR and CDR2 FQNEAQ (reference sequence). The CDR3 is 14 amino acids. The DNA of the CDR3 is TGTGCCAGCAGCCCTACAGGGTTTGCGCAGCCCCAGTACTTC. This codes for CASSPTGFAQPQYF.

The chain employs TRBV14 and TRBJ1-1; D unresolved. Between the trimmed V and J ends, which lost 4 bases and 10 bases, there was a span of 22 bases. The CDR3 is 15 residues long. The germline V gene has CDR1 SGHDN and CDR2 FVKESK. CDR3 in amino acids: CASSRMQDQNGRAFF. CDR3 DNA sequence: TGTGCCAGCAGCCGCATGCAGGATCAGAACGGTAGAGCTTTCTTT.

The V gene is TRBV27, the J gene TRBJ2-5; D perhaps matches TRBD1 (6 bases). V lost 7 bases to trimming and J lost 6 bases, with 15 bases between them. The CDR3 loop spans 13 amino acids. Germline CDR1 MNHEY, CDR2 SMNVEV (reference sequence). CDR3 in amino acids: CASTFTGSKTQYF. CDR3 DNA sequence: TGTGCCAGCACGTTCACAGGGTCGAAGACCCAGTACTTC.

The sample holds many counts of this clonotype. The chain combines TRBV28 with TRBJ2-7; D is possibly TRBD1 or TRBD2 (6 bases each). Germline CDR1 is MDHEN and CDR2 is SYDVKM. Between the trimmed V and J ends, which lost 6 bases and 4 bases, there was a span of 13 bases. This CDR3 region has 13 residues. In DNA, the CDR3 is TGTGCCAGCAGCCCCCCGGGGGCTTACGAGCAGTACTTC. The encoded protein is CASSPPGAYEQYF.

This clonotype was found many times. The V gene is TRBV29-1, the J gene TRBJ2-1; TRBD2 agrees at 8 bases. The CDR3 is 12 amino acids. CDR1 is SQVTM, CDR2 ANQGSEA, per germline. V gave up 5 bases and J gave up 7 bases; unmatched junction bases: 4. CDR3 residues: CSVRLAWNEQFF. In DNA form, the CDR3 reads TGCAGCGTTAGACTAGCGTGGAATGAGCAGTTCTTC.

V is TRBV27 and J is TRBJ1-5; maybe TRBD1 (6 bases). Per germline, CDR1 MNHEY and CDR2 SMNVEV (reference sequence). Trimming removed 1 base from V and 3 bases from J, with 13 bases in between. The CDR3 runs to 16 residues. The CDR3 loop reads CASSLFGQGNNQPQHF. For the CDR3, the DNA is TGTGCCAGCAGTTTATTTGGGCAGGGGAACAATCAGCCCCAGCATTTT.

The chain has TRBV27 and TRBJ1-6; no firm D call. The CDR3 is 15 amino acids. Per the germline V gene, CDR1 is MNHEY and CDR2 is SMNVEV (reference sequence). V gave up 3 bases and J gave up 7 bases, with 13 bases separating them. This chain's CDR3 is CASSFESFGNSPLHF. In DNA, the CDR3 is TGTGCCAGCAGTTTTGAAAGTTTTGGGAATTCACCCCTCCACTTT.

V usage is TRBV5-1 and J usage is TRBJ1-1, with 10 bases lining up with TRBD1. After removal of 8 bases from V and 4 bases from J, the junction contained 11 bases not matched to a gene. The CDR3 extends over 15 amino acids. CDR1 and CDR2 (germline): SGHRS, YFSETQ. CDR3 coding DNA: TGCGCCAGTAGCAACAAGGGACAGGGGAGCACTGAAGCTTTCTTT. The encoded protein is CASSNKGQGSTEAFF.